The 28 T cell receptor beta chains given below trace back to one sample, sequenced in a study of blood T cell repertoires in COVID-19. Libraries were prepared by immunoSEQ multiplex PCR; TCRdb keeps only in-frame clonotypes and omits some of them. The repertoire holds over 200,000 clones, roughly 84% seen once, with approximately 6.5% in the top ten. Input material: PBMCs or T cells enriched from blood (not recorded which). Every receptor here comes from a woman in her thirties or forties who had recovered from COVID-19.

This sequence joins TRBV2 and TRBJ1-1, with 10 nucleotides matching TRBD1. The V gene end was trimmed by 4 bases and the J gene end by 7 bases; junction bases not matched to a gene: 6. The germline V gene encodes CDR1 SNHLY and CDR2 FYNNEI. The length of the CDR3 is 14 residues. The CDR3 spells CASSGQGARGEAFF. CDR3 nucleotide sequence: TGTGCCAGCAGTGGACAGGGGGCGCGGGGTGAAGCTTTCTTT.

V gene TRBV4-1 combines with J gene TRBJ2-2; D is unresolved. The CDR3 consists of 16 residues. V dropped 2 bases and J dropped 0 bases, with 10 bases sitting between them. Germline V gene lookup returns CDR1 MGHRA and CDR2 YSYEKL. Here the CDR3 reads CASSQTPLANTGELFF. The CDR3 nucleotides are TGCGCCAGCAGCCAAACCCCTCTAGCGAACACCGGGGAGCTGTTTTTT.

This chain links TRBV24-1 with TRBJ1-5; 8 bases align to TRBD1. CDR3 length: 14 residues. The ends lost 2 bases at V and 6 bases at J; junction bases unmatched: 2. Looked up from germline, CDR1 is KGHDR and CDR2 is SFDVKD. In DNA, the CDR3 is TGTGCCACCAGTGATTCAGGGGGCGGTCAGCCCCAGCATTTT. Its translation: CATSDSGGGQPQHF.

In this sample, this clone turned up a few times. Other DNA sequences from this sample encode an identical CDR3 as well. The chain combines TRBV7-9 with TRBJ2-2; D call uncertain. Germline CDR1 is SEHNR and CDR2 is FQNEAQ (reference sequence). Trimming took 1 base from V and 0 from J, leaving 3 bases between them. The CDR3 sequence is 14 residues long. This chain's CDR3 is CASSLGANTGELFF. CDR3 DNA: TGTGCCAGCAGCTTAGGCGCGAACACCGGGGAGCTGTTTTTT.

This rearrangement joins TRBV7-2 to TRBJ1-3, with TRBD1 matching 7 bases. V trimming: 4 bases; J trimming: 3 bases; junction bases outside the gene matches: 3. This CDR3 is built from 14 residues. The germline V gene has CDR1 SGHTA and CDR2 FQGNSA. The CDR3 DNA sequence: TGTGCCAGCAGCTCGGGACAGTATGGAAACACCATATATTTT. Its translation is CASSSGQYGNTIYF.

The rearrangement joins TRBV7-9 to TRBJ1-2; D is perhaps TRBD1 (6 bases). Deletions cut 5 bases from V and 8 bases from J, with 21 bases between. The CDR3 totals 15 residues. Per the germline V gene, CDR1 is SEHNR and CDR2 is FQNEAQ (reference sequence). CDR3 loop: CASSPGGGLLPGYTF. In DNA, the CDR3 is TGTGCCAGCAGCCCGGGGGGGGGCCTCCTCCCAGGCTACACCTTC.

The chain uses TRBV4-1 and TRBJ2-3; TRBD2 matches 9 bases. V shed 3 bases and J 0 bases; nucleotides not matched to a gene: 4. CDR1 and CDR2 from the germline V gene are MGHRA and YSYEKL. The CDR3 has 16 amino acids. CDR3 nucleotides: TGCGCCAGCAGCCAGGATCTAGCGGGGAGCACAGATACGCAGTATTTT. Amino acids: CASSQDLAGSTDTQYF.

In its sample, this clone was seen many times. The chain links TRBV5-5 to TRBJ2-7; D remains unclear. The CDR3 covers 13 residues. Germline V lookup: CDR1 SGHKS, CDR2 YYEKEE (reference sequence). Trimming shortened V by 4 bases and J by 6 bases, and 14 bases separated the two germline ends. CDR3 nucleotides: TGTGCCAGCAGCGTAGAATTGGGCTTCGAGCAGTACTTC. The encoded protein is CASSVELGFEQYF.

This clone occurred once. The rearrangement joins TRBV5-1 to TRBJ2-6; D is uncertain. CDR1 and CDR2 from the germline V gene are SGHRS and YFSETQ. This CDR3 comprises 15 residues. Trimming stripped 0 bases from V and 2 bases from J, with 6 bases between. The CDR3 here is CASSLASPGANVLTF. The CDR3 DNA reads TGCGCCAGCAGCTTGGCAAGCCCTGGGGCCAACGTCCTGACTTTC. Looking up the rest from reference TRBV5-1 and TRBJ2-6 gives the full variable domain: KAGVTQTPRYLIKTRGQQVTLSCSPISGHRSVSWYQQTPGQGLQFLFEYFSETQRNKGNFPGRFSGRQFSNSRSEMNVSTLELGDSALYLCASSLASPGANVLTFGAGSRLTVL.

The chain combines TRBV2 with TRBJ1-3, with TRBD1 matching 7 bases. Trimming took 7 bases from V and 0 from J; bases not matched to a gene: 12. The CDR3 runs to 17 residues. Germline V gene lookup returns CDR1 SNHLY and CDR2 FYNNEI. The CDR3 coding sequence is TGTGCCAGCACTCCCCTGCCGGGACAGTCCTCTGGAAACACCATATATTTT. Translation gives CASTPLPGQSSGNTIYF.

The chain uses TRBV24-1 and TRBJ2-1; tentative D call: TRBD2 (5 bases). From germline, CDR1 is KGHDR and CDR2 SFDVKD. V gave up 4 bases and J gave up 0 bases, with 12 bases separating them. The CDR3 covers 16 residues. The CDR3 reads CATSDFSADSYNEQFF. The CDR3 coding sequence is TGTGCCACCAGTGACTTTAGCGCCGACTCCTACAATGAGCAGTTCTTC.

The CDR3: CASSVTGGTGNTIYF. The CDR3 region has the DNA TGTGCCAGCAGCGTAACAGGGGGTACTGGAAACACCATATATTTT. This chain connects TRBV9 to TRBJ1-3; 8 nucleotides align to TRBD1. The trim removed 1 base at V and 2 bases at J, leaving 2 bases unmatched. The CDR3 is 15 residues long. CDR1 and CDR2 (germline): SGDLS, YYNGEE.

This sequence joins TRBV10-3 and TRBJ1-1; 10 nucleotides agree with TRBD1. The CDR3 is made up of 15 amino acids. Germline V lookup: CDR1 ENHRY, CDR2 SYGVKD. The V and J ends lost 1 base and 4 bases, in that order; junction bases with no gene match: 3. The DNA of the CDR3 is TGTGCCATCAGTGAGTGGGACAGGGGCGGCACTGAAGCTTTCTTT. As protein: CAISEWDRGGTEAFF.

The CDR3 loop is CATSRTSGGTDTQYF. CDR3 bases: TGTGCCACCAGCAGAACTAGCGGAGGCACAGATACGCAGTATTTT. The chain carries TRBV15 and TRBJ2-3, with TRBD2 matching over 8 bases. CDR1 is LNHNV and CDR2 is YYDKDF in the germline V gene (reference sequence). The trim removed 2 bases at V and 1 base at J, leaving 2 bases unmatched. The CDR3 is 15 amino acids.

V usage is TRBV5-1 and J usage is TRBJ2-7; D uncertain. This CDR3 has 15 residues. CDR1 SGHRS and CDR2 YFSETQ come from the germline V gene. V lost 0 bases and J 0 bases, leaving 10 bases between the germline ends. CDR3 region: CASSLAPGNSYEQYF. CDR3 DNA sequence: TGCGCCAGCAGCTTGGCCCCAGGCAACTCCTACGAGCAGTACTTC.

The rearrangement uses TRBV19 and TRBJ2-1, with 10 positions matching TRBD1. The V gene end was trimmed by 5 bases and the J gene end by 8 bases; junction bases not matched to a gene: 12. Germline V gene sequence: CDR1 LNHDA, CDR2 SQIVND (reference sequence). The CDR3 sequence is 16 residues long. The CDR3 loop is CASSFPRGQGRDEQFF. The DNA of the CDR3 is TGTGCCAGTAGTTTCCCCCGGGGACAGGGGAGGGATGAGCAGTTCTTC.

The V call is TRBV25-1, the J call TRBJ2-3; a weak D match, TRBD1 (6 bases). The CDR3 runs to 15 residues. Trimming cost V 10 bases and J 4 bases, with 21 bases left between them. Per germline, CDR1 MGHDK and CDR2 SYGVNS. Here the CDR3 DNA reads TGTGCCACCATGGAGAGCAGGGGAGACGCAGATACGCAGTATTTT. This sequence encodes CATMESRGDADTQYF. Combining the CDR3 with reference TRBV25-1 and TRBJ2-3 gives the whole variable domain EADIYQTPRYLVIGTGKKITLECSQTMGHDKMYWYQQDPGMELHLIHYSYGVNSTEKGDLSSESTVSRIRTEHFPLTLESARPSHTSQYLCATMESRGDADTQYFGPGTRLTVL.

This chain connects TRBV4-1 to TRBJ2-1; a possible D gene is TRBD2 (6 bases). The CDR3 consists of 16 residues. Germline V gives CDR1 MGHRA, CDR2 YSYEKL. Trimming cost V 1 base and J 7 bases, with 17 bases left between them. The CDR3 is CASSQGAGSGGNEQFF. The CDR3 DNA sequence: TGCGCCAGCAGCCAAGGGGCGGGAAGCGGAGGGAATGAGCAGTTCTTC.

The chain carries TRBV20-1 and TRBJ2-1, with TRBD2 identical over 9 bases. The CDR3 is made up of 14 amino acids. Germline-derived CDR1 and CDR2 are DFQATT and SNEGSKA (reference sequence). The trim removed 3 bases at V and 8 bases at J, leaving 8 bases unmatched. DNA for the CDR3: TGCAGTGCTAGTCTGGCGGGGGGGAATCATGAGCAGTTCTTC. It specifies CSASLAGGNHEQFF.

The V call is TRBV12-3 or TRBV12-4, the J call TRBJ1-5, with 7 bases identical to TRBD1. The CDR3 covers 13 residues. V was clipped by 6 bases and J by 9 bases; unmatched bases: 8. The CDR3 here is CASRDRVAGPQHF. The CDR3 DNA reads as TGTGCCAGCAGAGACAGGGTGGCGGGGCCCCAGCATTTT.

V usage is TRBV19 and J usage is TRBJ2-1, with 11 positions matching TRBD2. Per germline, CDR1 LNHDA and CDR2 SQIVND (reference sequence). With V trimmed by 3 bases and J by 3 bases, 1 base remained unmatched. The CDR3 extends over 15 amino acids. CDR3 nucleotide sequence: TGTGCCAGTAGTATTAGCGGGGGGGGCTACAATGAGCAGTTCTTC. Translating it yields CASSISGGGYNEQFF.

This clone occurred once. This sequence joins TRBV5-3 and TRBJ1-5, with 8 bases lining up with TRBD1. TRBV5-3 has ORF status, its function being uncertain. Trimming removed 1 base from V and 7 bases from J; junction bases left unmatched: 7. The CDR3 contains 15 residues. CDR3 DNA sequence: TGTGCCAGAAGCTTGAGGATCAGGGGGCAACAGCCCCAGCATTTT. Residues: CARSLRIRGQQPQHF.

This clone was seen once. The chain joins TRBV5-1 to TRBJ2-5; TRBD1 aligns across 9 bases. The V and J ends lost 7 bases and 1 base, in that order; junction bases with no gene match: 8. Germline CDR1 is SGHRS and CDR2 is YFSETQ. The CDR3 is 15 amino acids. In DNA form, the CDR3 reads TGCGCCAGCTCCCTCGGACAGGGGACCCAAGAGACCCAGTACTTC. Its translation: CASSLGQGTQETQYF.

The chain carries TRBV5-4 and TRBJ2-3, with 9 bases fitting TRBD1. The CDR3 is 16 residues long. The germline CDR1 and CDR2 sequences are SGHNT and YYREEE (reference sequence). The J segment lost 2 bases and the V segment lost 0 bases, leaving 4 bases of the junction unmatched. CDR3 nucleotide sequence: TGTGCCAGCAGCTTGGACGGGACAGGGTACACAGATACGCAGTATTTT. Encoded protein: CASSLDGTGYTDTQYF. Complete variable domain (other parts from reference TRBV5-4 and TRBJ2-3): ETGVTQSPTHLIKTRGQQVTLRCSSQSGHNTVSWYQQALGQGPQFIFQYYREEENGRGNFPPRFSGLQFPNYSSELNVNALELDDSALYLCASSLDGTGYTDTQYFGPGTRLTVL.

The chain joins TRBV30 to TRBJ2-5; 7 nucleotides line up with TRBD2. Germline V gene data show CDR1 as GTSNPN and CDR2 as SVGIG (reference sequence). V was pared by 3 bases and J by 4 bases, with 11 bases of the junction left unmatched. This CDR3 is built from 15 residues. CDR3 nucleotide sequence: TGTGCCTGGAGCCGGTGGGCGGGGGAAGCAGAGACCCAGTACTTC. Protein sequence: CAWSRWAGEAETQYF.

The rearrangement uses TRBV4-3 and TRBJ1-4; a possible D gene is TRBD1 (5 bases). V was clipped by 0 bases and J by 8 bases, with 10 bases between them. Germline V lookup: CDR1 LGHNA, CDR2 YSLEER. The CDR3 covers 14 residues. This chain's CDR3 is CASSQDNSGEKLFF. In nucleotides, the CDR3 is TGCGCCAGCAGCCAAGATAATTCAGGGGAAAAACTGTTTTTT.

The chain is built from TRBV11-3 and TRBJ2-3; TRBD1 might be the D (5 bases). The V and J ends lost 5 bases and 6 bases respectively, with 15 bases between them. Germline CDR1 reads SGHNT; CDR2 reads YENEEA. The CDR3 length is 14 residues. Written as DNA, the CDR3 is TGTGCCAGCAGCCCACGCAGGGTCGGGGATACGCAGTATTTT. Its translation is CASSPRRVGDTQYF.

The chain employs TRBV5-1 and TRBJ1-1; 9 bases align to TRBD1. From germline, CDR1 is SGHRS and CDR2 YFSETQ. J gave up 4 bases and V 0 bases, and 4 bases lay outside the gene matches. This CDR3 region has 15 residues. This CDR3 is CASSLETGGRTEAFF. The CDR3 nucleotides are TGCGCCAGCAGCTTGGAAACAGGGGGCCGCACTGAAGCTTTCTTT.